Listed below are T cell receptor beta chains from one sample, sequenced in a study of blood T cell repertoires in COVID-19. Generated by immunoSEQ multiplex PCR, the TCRdb table keeps only in-frame clones and is missing some. The sample yields about 74,000 clones, under 95% seen once. Material: peripheral blood. The receptor source for this set is a human donor in a cohort sampled during active COVID-19. Both conserved end residues are part of each CDR3. The D gene is left open where the match is weak. Clone size is stated in some rows and not others, as once, few, many or a class when expanded.

clone size	V gene	J gene	D gene	CDR3 DNA	CDR3 protein
NA	TRBV6-2/TRBV6-3	TRBJ1-2	TRBD1	TGTGCCAGCAGTTACGACAGGGATCTCGGCTACACCTTC	CASSYDRDLGYTF
NA	TRBV28	TRBJ1-2	NA	TGTGCCAGCAGCGGACTCATCAGGTGGAATGGCTACACCTTC	CASSGLIRWNGYTF
once	TRBV20-1	TRBJ1-1	NA	TGCAGTGCTAGTCAGGGGAACACTGAAGCTTTCTTT	CSASQGNTEAFF
NA	TRBV7-9	TRBJ2-3	TRBD2	TGTGCCAGCAGCTTAGGGGGACTAGGCACAGATACGCAGTATTTT	CASSLGGLGTDTQYF
once	TRBV4-2	TRBJ2-3	TRBD2	TGTGCCAGCAGCCAAGTTTCGACTAGCGGGACGACAGATACGCAGTATTTT	CASSQVSTSGTTDTQYF
NA	TRBV6-6	TRBJ2-1	TRBD2	TGTGCCAGCAGTTTTAGCGGGAGGTATGAGCAGTTCTTC	CASSFSGRYEQFF
once	TRBV21-1	TRBJ2-5	NA	TGTGCCAGCAGCAGGGGACTAGCGGGAGGTGGTGAGACCCAGTACTTC	CASSRGLAGGGETQYF
NA	TRBV6-4	TRBJ2-2	TRBD1	TGTGCCAGCAGCCCCGAACAGGGGACCGGGGAGCTGTTTTTT	CASSPEQGTGELFF
NA	TRBV7-2	TRBJ2-5	NA	TGTGCCAGCAGCTTAGGAACTAGCTTTGAGACCCAGTACTTC	CASSLGTSFETQYF
once	TRBV4-1	TRBJ1-5	TRBD1	TGCGCCAGCAGCCAAGAGACAGGGAATCAGCCCCAGCATTTT	CASSQETGNQPQHF